The text below deals with one T cell receptor beta chain. Antigen specificity is unknown. V shed 1 base and J 6 bases; nucleotides not matched to a gene: 10. CDR3 length equals 16 residues. CDR1 is KGHSY and CDR2 is FQNENV in the germline V gene. The data were produced by immunoSEQ multiplex PCR, yet TCRdb's version contains in-frame clones alone and is incomplete. The table shows 140,000 to 150,000 clones, with approximately 89% occurring only once. The data belong to a study of cytomegalovirus exposure and HLA in healthy donors. Findings of the study overall: A few CMV-associated chains were confirmed in vitro to be specific for CMV antigens.

The sample was PBMCs. The genes are TRBV16 and TRBJ1-1; 8 bases map to TRBD1. The source is a man between 18 and 29 years old in good health and CMV-seronegative. CDR3: CASSQYSRQGASEAFF. The DNA for the CDR3 is TGTGCCAGCAGCCAATACTCACGCCAGGGGGCATCTGAAGCTTTCTTT.